These T cell receptor beta chains were read from a single sample in a study of shared clonotypes between healthy human individuals. Sequencing used immunoSEQ multiplex PCR; TCRdb keeps in-frame clones, though not all of them. The top ten hold 0.36% of the sample, which has around 1.4 million clones, just under 99% seen once. The sample consisted of naive CD4+ T cells sorted from blood. The receptors were gathered from a man aged 25-45 years in good health. Both conserved end residues are part of each CDR3. A D gene is named only where the DNA matches it firmly. A clone size is listed for some rows: how often the clone was seen (once, few, many), or a class if it is expanded.

length,V,D,J,size,DNA,CDR3
13,TRBV28,TRBD1,TRBJ1-4,.,TGTGCCAGCAGTGTCGGGACAGATGAAAAACTGTTTTTT,CASSVGTDEKLFF
14,TRBV28,.,TRBJ1-4,.,TGTGCCAGCAGCTACGGGACCCTAGGCGGAAAACTGTTTTTT,CASSYGTLGGKLFF
14,TRBV9,.,TRBJ2-7,.,TGTGCCAGCAGCGTAGGTGGGGGGACCTACGAGCAGTACTTC,CASSVGGGTYEQYF
12,TRBV29-1,TRBD1,TRBJ1-2,.,TGCAGCTCAACACAGGGGAATTATGGCTACACCTTC,CSSTQGNYGYTF
16,TRBV9,TRBD2,TRBJ2-1,.,TGTGCCAGCAGCGTAGCAGCGGGAGGGGATTACAATGAGCAGTTCTTC,CASSVAAGGDYNEQFF
14,TRBV29-1,TRBD1,TRBJ1-5,.,TGCAGCGTTAAGGGACAGGGAAGCAATCAGCCCCAGCATTTT,CSVKGQGSNQPQHF
14,TRBV5-5,TRBD1,TRBJ1-5,once,TGTGCCAGCAGCCATGGACAGGGAGGGCAGCCCCAGCATTTT,CASSHGQGGQPQHF
15,TRBV28,TRBD1,TRBJ1-5,.,TGTGCCAGCATCCCAAGACAGGGGGACAATCAGCCCCAGCATTTT,CASIPRQGDNQPQHF
9,TRBV25-1,.,TRBJ2-1,.,TGTGCCAGCAGTAATGAGCAGTTCTTC,CASSNEQFF
17,TRBV4-3,.,TRBJ2-1,.,TGCGCCAGCAGCCAGGGTCTCGGGGTGACCCACTACAATGAGCAGTTCTTC,CASSQGLGVTHYNEQFF
13,TRBV5-1,TRBD1,TRBJ1-2,.,TGCGCCAGCAGCTTGGAGACAGGGTATGGCTACACCTTC,CASSLETGYGYTF
14,TRBV11-2,.,TRBJ2-7,.,TGTGCCAGCAGCTTAGTACAGGGTGCCTACGAGCAGTACTTC,CASSLVQGAYEQYF
14,TRBV2,TRBD1,TRBJ1-2,.,TGTGCCAGCAGTGCGAACAGGGGTGTCTATGGCTACACCTTC,CASSANRGVYGYTF
14,TRBV5-1,.,TRBJ2-3,.,TGCGCCAGCAGCCCCCAATACCCCACAGATACGCAGTATTTT,CASSPQYPTDTQYF
16,TRBV6-6,.,TRBJ1-2,once,TGTGCCAGCAGTTACTCGCGGTCATCCCAGGGATATGGCTACACCTTC,CASSYSRSSQGYGYTF
15,TRBV5-1,.,TRBJ2-1,.,TGCGCCAGCGGCACGACAGGCTTAACGAGCAATGAGCAGTTCTTC,CASGTTGLTSNEQFF
14,TRBV28,TRBD2,TRBJ2-1,.,TGTGCCAGCAGTCAGGGACTAGCGGACAATGAGCAGTTCTTC,CASSQGLADNEQFF
14,TRBV11-3,.,TRBJ2-3,once,TGTGCCAGCAGCCCCCGGAGCGGCACAGATACGCAGTATTTT,CASSPRSGTDTQYF
17,TRBV5-4,TRBD2,TRBJ2-1,once,TGTGCCAGCAGCTCGAGGACTAGCAAGAGCTCCTACAATGAGCAGTTCTTC,CASSSRTSKSSYNEQFF
13,TRBV7-8,.,TRBJ2-3,.,TGTGCCAGCAGCCGCCGAGGCCCGGATACGCAGTATTTT,CASSRRGPDTQYF
12,TRBV14,.,TRBJ2-3,.,TGTGCCAGCAGCCGGGTTCCCCGGCCGCAGTATTTT,CASSRVPRPQYF
14,TRBV5-1,.,TRBJ1-2,.,TGCGCCAGCAGCCGGGAGCCCCGGGGCTATGGCTACACCTTC,CASSREPRGYGYTF
17,TRBV6-1,TRBD2,TRBJ2-1,.,TGTGCCAGCAGTGAACTGGCTAGCGGAAGCTCCTACAATGAGCAGTTCTTC,CASSELASGSSYNEQFF
19,TRBV11-2,.,TRBJ2-7,once,TGTGCCAGCAGCCTCGGGGTGGCTGCCCCTTCTCCCTTGACCTACGAGCAGTACTTC,CASSLGVAAPSPLTYEQYF
16,TRBV9,.,TRBJ1-3,.,TGTGCCAGCAGCGTAGACGGTTCGTACTCTGGAAACACCATATATTTT,CASSVDGSYSGNTIYF
14,TRBV18,.,TRBJ2-1,.,TGTGCCAGCTCACCAAGGGCGGACCACCGTGAGCAGTTCTTC,CASSPRADHREQFF
16,TRBV23-1,.,TRBJ1-3,.,TGCGCCAGCAGTGGGGGGGAGGGCTCCTCTGGAAACACCATATATTTT,CASSGGEGSSGNTIYF
13,TRBV6-1,.,TRBJ2-4,.,TGTGCCAGCAGAGTTAAGGCCCAAAACATTCAGTACTTC,CASRVKAQNIQYF
15,TRBV11-2,TRBD1,TRBJ1-2,.,TGTGCCAGCAGCTGGGACAGGGGAAACTATTATGGCTACACCTTC,CASSWDRGNYYGYTF
13,TRBV18,.,TRBJ2-1,.,TGTGCCAGCTCACCAAGACTTAACGATGAGCAGTTCTTC,CASSPRLNDEQFF
16,TRBV10-2,TRBD2,TRBJ2-7,.,TGCGCCAGCAGTGAGTCGCTAGGACTAGCGGCCTACGAGCAGTACTTC,CASSESLGLAAYEQYF
14,TRBV5-1,.,TRBJ2-7,.,TGCGCCAGCAGCCGAGACAGGCGATCCTACGAGCAGTACTTC,CASSRDRRSYEQYF
12,TRBV7-6,TRBD1,TRBJ2-7,.,TGTGCCAGCAGCTCCCGGACAGGCGAGCAGTACTTC,CASSSRTGEQYF
13,TRBV5-1,.,TRBJ2-5,.,TGCGCCAGCAGCTTGAAACCCTCGGAGACCCAGTACTTC,CASSLKPSETQYF
13,TRBV7-6,.,TRBJ2-1,.,TGTGCCAGCAGCTTAGATGGTACAAATGAGCAGTTCTTC,CASSLDGTNEQFF
14,TRBV18,.,TRBJ2-1,.,TGTGCCAGCTCACCACCTGGGACTTATAATGAGCAGTTCTTC,CASSPPGTYNEQFF
15,TRBV5-1,.,TRBJ2-5,.,TGCGCCAGCACGTGGGGCAGCCAGTACCAAGAGACCCAGTACTTC,CASTWGSQYQETQYF
14,TRBV2,TRBD1,TRBJ2-1,.,TGTGCCAGCAGTGGGACAGGGTTGGGCAATGAGCAGTTCTTC,CASSGTGLGNEQFF
15,TRBV5-1,TRBD1,TRBJ2-1,once,TGCGCCAGCAGCAGGGGGACAGGGGGATACAATGAGCAGTTCTTC,CASSRGTGGYNEQFF
16,TRBV5-1,TRBD2,TRBJ2-7,.,TGCGCCAGCAGCTTCCCGACTAGCGGGAGAGCCTACGAGCAGTACTTC,CASSFPTSGRAYEQYF
13,TRBV6-6,.,TRBJ2-7,.,TGTGCCAGCAGATGGACGCCTACCTACGAGCAGTACTTC,CASRWTPTYEQYF
15,TRBV19,.,TRBJ1-2,once,TGTGCCAGTAGTATACGCACAAACGGGGGCTATGGCTACACCTTC,CASSIRTNGGYGYTF
13,TRBV11-2,.,TRBJ2-5,.,TGTGCCAGCAACCGACGGTACCAAGAGACCCAGTACTTC,CASNRRYQETQYF
16,TRBV6-5,.,TRBJ1-3,once,TGTGCCAGCAGTTATATGGGGGTTGCTTCTGGAAACACCATATATTTT,CASSYMGVASGNTIYF
11,TRBV20-1,.,TRBJ1-1,.,TGCAGTGCTAAACCAGGGACGGAAGCTTTCTTT,CSAKPGTEAFF